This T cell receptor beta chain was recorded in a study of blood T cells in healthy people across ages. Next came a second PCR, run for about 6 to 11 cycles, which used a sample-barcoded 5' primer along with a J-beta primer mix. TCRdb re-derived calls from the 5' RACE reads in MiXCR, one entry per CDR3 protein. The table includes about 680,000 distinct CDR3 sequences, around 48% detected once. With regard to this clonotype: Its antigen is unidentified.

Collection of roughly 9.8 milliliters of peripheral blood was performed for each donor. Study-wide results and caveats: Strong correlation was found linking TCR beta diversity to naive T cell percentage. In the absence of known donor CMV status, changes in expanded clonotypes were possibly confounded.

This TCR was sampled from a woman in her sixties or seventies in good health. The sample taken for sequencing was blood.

The CDR3 loop reads CSVWDSLNPMNTEAFF. The CDR3 DNA follows: TGCAGCGTTTGGGACAGCCTTAATCCGATGAACACTGAAGCTTTCTTT. The chain recombines TRBV29-1 with TRBJ1-1, with 7 positions matching TRBD1. Trimming removed 5 bases from V and 0 bases from J; junction bases left unmatched: 12. In germline, CDR1 is SQVTM, CDR2 ANQGSEA. The CDR3 is 16 amino acids.